The clone carrying this T cell receptor beta chain turned up a few times. Its antigen remains unknown. These data come from a study of cytomegalovirus exposure and HLA in healthy donors. Study-level findings and limits: Associated with cytomegalovirus, according to the listing, were 150 to 200 TCR beta chains.

PCR involved 60 Vbeta and 13 Jbeta primers. The method was immunoSEQ multiplex PCR; TCRdb's version includes in-frame clones alone and lacks a portion of them. The sample records just over 150,000 clones, 65% to 85% being singletons. With 7 bases removed from V and 6 bases from J, the gap between germline ends came to 24 bases. In germline, CDR1 is SGHRS, CDR2 YFSETQ. The CDR3 consists of 16 residues. This TCR derives from a male donor in good health and CMV-seropositive. Material for sequencing was PBMCs. V is TRBV5-1 and J is TRBJ2-3, with D possibly being TRBD1 (6 bases). CDR3 bases: TGCGCCAGCTTACCAGGGCACAGGGTAGAGAAGGATACGCAGTATTTT. Encoded protein: CASLPGHRVEKDTQYF.